Sequencing of this T cell receptor (beta chain) was carried out in a study of T cells after yellow fever vaccination. The CDR3 runs 18 residues. Between the trimmed V and J ends, which lost 11 bases and 1 base, there was a span of 28 bases. The germline gives CDR1 SNHLY, CDR2 FYNNEI. TCRdb reprocessed the 5' RACE reads with MiXCR, giving one entry per CDR3 protein. This table holds more than 65,000 distinct CDR3 sequences, about 6% found once. The source is a man between 18 and 35 years old who received the YFV17D yellow fever vaccine. The sequenced sample was CD4+ T cells sorted from PBMCs, obtained less than 18 days after the first yellow fever vaccination. The chain couples TRBV2 to TRBJ2-3; either TRBD1 or TRBD2 may supply D (5 bases each). CDR3 protein: CAFSQLFGPRDRTDTQYF. DNA for the CDR3: TGTGCCTTCTCCCAACTTTTTGGGCCCAGGGACCGCACAGATACGCAGTATTTT.